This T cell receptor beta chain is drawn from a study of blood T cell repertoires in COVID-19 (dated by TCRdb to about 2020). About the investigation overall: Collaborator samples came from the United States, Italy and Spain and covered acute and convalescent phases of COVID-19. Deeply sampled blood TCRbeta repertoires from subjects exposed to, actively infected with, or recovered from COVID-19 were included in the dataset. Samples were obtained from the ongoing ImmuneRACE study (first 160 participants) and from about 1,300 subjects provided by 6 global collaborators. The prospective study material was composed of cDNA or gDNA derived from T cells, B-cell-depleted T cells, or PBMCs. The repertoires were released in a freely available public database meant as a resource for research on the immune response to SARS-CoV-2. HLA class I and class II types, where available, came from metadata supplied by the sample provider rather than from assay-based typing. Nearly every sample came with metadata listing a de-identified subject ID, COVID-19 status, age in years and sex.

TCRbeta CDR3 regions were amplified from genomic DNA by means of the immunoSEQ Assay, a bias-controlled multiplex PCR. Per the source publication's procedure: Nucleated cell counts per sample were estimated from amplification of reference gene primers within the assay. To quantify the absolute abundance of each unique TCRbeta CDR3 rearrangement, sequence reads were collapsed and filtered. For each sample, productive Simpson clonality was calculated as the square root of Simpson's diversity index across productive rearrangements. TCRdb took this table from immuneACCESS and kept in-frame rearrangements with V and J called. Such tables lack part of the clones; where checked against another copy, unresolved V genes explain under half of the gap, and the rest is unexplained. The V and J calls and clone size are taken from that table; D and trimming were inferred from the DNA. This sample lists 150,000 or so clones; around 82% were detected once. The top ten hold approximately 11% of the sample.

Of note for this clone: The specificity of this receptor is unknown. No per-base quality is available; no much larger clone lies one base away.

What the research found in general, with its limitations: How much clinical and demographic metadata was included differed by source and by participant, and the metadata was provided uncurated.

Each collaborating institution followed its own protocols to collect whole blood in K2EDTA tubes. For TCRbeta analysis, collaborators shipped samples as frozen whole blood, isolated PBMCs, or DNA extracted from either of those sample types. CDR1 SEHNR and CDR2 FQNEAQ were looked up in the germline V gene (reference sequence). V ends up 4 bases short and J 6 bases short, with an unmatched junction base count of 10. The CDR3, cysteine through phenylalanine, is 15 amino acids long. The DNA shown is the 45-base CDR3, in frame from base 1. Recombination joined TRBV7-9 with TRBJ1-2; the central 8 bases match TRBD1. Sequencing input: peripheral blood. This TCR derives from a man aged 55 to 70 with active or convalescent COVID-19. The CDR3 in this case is CASSSGTGFADGYTF. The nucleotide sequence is TGTGCCAGCAGCTCCGGGACAGGTTTTGCAGATGGCTACACCTTC.